These T cell receptor beta chains were read from a single sample in a study of blood T cell repertoires in COVID-19. Profiled with immunoSEQ multiplex PCR; TCRdb holds only in-frame clones, not every one. This sample carries around 90,000 clones, roughly 80% of them seen once, and the ten largest clones take around 19%. The sample comprised peripheral blood. The receptor source for this set is a human donor in a cohort sampled during active COVID-19. CDR3s include the opening cysteine and the closing phenylalanine or tryptophan. Each record gives: clone size, J gene, V gene, CDR3 length, D gene, CDR3 protein, CDR3 DNA. D genes are given only for firm matches. Expanded clones get a size class; other rows say once, few or many, or leave the size out.

>.|TRBJ2-7|TRBV7-2|16|TRBD2
CASSLVVASGSYEQYF
TGTGCCAGCAGCTTAGTAGTGGCTAGCGGATCCTACGAGCAGTACTTC
>.|TRBJ2-5|TRBV7-8|14|.
CASSLAVGAETQYF
TGTGCCAGCAGCTTAGCAGTTGGGGCGGAGACCCAGTACTTC
>.|TRBJ1-1|TRBV29-1|14|.
CSFRGAWGNTEAFF
TGCAGCTTCCGGGGGGCTTGGGGAAACACTGAAGCTTTCTTT
>.|TRBJ2-7|TRBV15|18|TRBD2
CATSRDRLGLAGGYEQYF
TGTGCCACCAGCAGAGATCGGTTGGGACTAGCGGGAGGCTACGAGCAGTACTTC
>.|TRBJ2-7|TRBV9|15|TRBD2
CASSYGLAGGGEQYF
TGTGCCAGCAGCTATGGACTAGCGGGAGGAGGTGAGCAGTACTTC
>once|TRBJ1-2|TRBV5-1|15|.
CASSLGPEVNYGYTF
TGCGCCAGCAGCTTAGGGCCGGAGGTAAACTATGGCTACACCTTC
>.|TRBJ1-5|TRBV28|15|TRBD1
CASSLGQANLQPQHF
TGTGCCAGCAGTTTAGGACAGGCAAACCTACAGCCCCAGCATTTT
>.|TRBJ2-1|TRBV24-1|15|TRBD2
CATSDSTSGNNEQFF
TGTGCCACCAGTGATTCGACTAGCGGGAATAATGAGCAGTTCTTC
>few|TRBJ1-5|TRBV5-1|14|.
CASSLDVDNQPQHF
TGCGCCAGCAGCTTGGATGTAGATAATCAGCCCCAGCATTTT
>.|TRBJ2-1|TRBV6-6|20|TRBD2
CASSRGVGLAGVGSYNEQFF
TGTGCCAGCAGTCGAGGGGTGGGACTAGCGGGAGTCGGCTCCTACAATGAGCAGTTCTTC
>few|TRBJ1-2|TRBV28|18|TRBD1
CASSSRRNRDRDTYGYTF
TGTGCCAGCAGTTCTCGGAGAAACCGGGACAGGGATACCTATGGCTACACCTTC
>.|TRBJ2-1|TRBV9|15|TRBD2
CASSVSGSGYNEQFF
TGTGCCAGCAGCGTGAGCGGGAGCGGGTACAATGAGCAGTTCTTC
>.|TRBJ2-7|TRBV4-2|17|TRBD1
CARTTGQGSEDGCEQYF
TGTGCCAGGACTACTGGACAGGGGTCGGAAGATGGTTGCGAGCAGTACTTC
>.|TRBJ2-7|TRBV7-8|14|.
CASSLEGSSYEQYF
TGTGCCAGCAGCTTAGAAGGGAGCTCCTACGAGCAGTACTTC
>.|TRBJ2-1|TRBV7-3|15|.
CASSLRVGGKAEQFF
TGTGCCAGCAGCTTAAGGGTTGGCGGGAAGGCTGAGCAGTTCTTC
>.|TRBJ1-2|TRBV11-1|12|.
CASSLQGAGYTF
TGTGCCAGCAGCTTACAGGGTGCTGGCTACACCTTC
>.|TRBJ2-7|TRBV19|14|TRBD1
CASSIGTAFGEQYF
TGTGCCAGTAGTATTGGGACAGCCTTTGGGGAGCAGTACTTC
>.|TRBJ2-7|TRBV25-1|12|.
CASSSAGYEQYF
TGTGCCAGCAGCTCGGCGGGGTACGAGCAGTACTTC
>.|TRBJ2-7|TRBV5-4|16|TRBD2
CASSPAPSGGSYEQYF
TGTGCCAGCAGCCCCGCCCCTAGCGGGGGCTCCTACGAGCAGTACTTC
>.|TRBJ2-7|TRBV28|14|TRBD2
CASSFSSGSYEQYF
TGTGCCAGCAGTTTCTCTAGCGGGTCCTACGAGCAGTACTTC
>few|TRBJ1-6|TRBV9|15|.
CASSVRTDFNSPLHF
TGTGCCAGCAGCGTCCGGACAGACTTTAATTCACCCCTCCACTTT
>.|TRBJ1-5|TRBV28|17|.
CASSLFPFRGSYQPQHF
TGTGCCAGCAGTTTATTCCCCTTCAGGGGTTCTTATCAGCCCCAGCATTTT
>.|TRBJ2-7|TRBV2|15|TRBD2
CASRSEAGGSYEQYF
TGTGCCAGCAGATCCGAAGCGGGAGGGTCCTACGAGCAGTACTTC
>.|TRBJ1-2|TRBV3-1/TRBV3-2|13|.
CASSPGRNYGYTF
TGTGCCAGCAGCCCCGGTCGTAACTATGGCTACACCTTC
>.|TRBJ1-5|TRBV28|16|TRBD1
CASREGATGSNQPQHF
TGTGCCAGCAGGGAGGGGGCCACGGGTAGCAATCAGCCCCAGCATTTT
>few|TRBJ1-2|TRBV27|14|.
CASSLGWGGYGYTF
TGTGCCAGCAGTTTGGGCTGGGGAGGGTATGGCTACACCTTC
>once|TRBJ2-1|TRBV2|12|.
CASSIVDNEQFF
TGTGCCAGCAGTATAGTCGACAATGAGCAGTTCTTC
>few|TRBJ2-5|TRBV5-6|15|.
CASSLRRWTRETQYF
TGTGCCAGCAGCTTGCGAAGGTGGACTCGGGAGACCCAGTACTTC
>once|TRBJ1-2|TRBV27|13|.
CASSLRGADGYTF
TGTGCCAGCAGTTTACGGGGGGCTGACGGCTACACCTTC
>once|TRBJ1-4|TRBV7-6|13|.
CASSFGQKEKLFF
TGTGCCAGCAGCTTCGGACAGAAAGAAAAACTGTTTTTT
>.|TRBJ2-3|TRBV20-1|11|TRBD2
CSATSGRTQYF
TGCAGTGCGACTAGCGGGAGAACGCAGTATTTT
>.|TRBJ1-5|TRBV5-1|14|.
CASSLATGDQPQHF
TGCGCCAGCAGCTTGGCGACGGGAGATCAGCCCCAGCATTTT
>few|TRBJ2-1|TRBV2|12|TRBD1
CASSSQGNEQFF
TGTGCCAGCAGTTCACAGGGGAATGAGCAGTTCTTC
>.|TRBJ1-2|TRBV28|16|.
CASSPPHRASNYGYTF
TGTGCCAGCAGTCCCCCTCACAGGGCTTCTAACTATGGCTACACCTTC
>.|TRBJ1-1|TRBV11-2|13|.
CASSSYRANGAFF
TGTGCCAGCAGCTCCTACCGCGCCAACGGAGCTTTCTTT
>.|TRBJ2-1|TRBV5-1|15|TRBD2
CASSLVAGAYNEQFF
TGCGCCAGCAGCTTGGTGGCGGGAGCCTACAATGAGCAGTTCTTC
>.|TRBJ2-7|TRBV29-1|12|.
CSVEDQAYEQYF
TGCAGCGTTGAAGATCAGGCCTACGAGCAGTACTTC
>.|TRBJ1-6|TRBV3-1/TRBV3-2|14|.
CASSQGGNNSPLHF
TGTGCCAGCAGCCAAGGAGGGAACAATTCACCCCTCCACTTT
>.|TRBJ1-1|TRBV5-6|14|TRBD1
CASSFDRGNTEAFF
TGTGCCAGCAGCTTCGACAGGGGTAACACTGAAGCTTTCTTT
>.|TRBJ2-7|TRBV6-5|13|.
CASRRGAGYEQYF
TGTGCCAGCAGGCGTGGGGCGGGGTACGAGCAGTACTTC
>.|TRBJ1-1|TRBV12-3/TRBV12-4|13|TRBD1
CASSLGQGGEAFF
TGTGCCAGCAGTTTAGGACAGGGAGGTGAAGCTTTCTTT
>.|TRBJ1-1|TRBV19|14|.
CASSILIGDTEAFF
TGTGCCAGTAGTATTCTAATCGGGGACACTGAAGCTTTCTTT
>.|TRBJ2-7|TRBV5-1|14|.
CASSTGFRSDEQYF
TGCGCCAGCAGCACGGGGTTCCGAAGCGACGAGCAGTACTTC
>few|TRBJ2-7|TRBV10-1|13|.
CASSQGDSYEQYF
TGCGCCAGCAGTCAAGGGGACTCCTACGAGCAGTACTTC
>.|TRBJ2-7|TRBV7-9|12|.
CASSPTPWEQYF
TGTGCCAGCAGCCCGACACCCTGGGAGCAGTACTTC
>.|TRBJ1-2|TRBV5-8|14|.
CASSSLQKNYGYTF
TGTGCCAGCAGCAGCTTACAGAAGAACTATGGCTACACCTTC
>.|TRBJ2-1|TRBV6-5|13|.
CASSYSRNNEQFF
TGTGCCAGCAGTTACTCGAGGAACAATGAGCAGTTCTTC
>.|TRBJ2-7|TRBV5-6|15|TRBD1
CASTLWGTGAYEQYF
TGTGCCAGCACCCTTTGGGGGACAGGAGCCTACGAGCAGTACTTC
>.|TRBJ2-5|TRBV14|12|.
CATAAGSETQYF
TGTGCCACCGCGGCCGGTTCGGAGACCCAGTACTTC
>.|TRBJ1-4|TRBV5-4|15|TRBD1
CASSSGTGGYEKLFF
TGTGCCAGCAGCTCCGGGACAGGGGGCTATGAAAAACTGTTTTTT
>.|TRBJ2-3|TRBV30|17|TRBD2
CAWSVRGFSGITDTQYF
TGTGCCTGGAGTGTAAGGGGCTTTAGCGGGATCACAGATACGCAGTATTTT
>.|TRBJ2-5|TRBV11-2|16|TRBD1
CASSLGGGTGGETQYF
TGTGCCAGCAGCTTAGGTGGCGGGACAGGGGGGGAGACCCAGTACTTC
>.|TRBJ2-7|TRBV7-6|17|TRBD2
CASSLAQAGGGPYEQYF
TGTGCCAGCAGCTTAGCGCAAGCGGGAGGTGGTCCCTACGAGCAGTACTTC
>.|TRBJ2-7|TRBV7-6|13|.
CASSLAIEYEQYF
TGTGCCAGCAGCTTAGCGATCGAGTACGAGCAGTACTTC
>.|TRBJ1-5|TRBV5-6|15|.
CASSFGLNSNQPQHF
TGTGCCAGCAGCTTTGGACTAAATAGCAATCAGCCCCAGCATTTT